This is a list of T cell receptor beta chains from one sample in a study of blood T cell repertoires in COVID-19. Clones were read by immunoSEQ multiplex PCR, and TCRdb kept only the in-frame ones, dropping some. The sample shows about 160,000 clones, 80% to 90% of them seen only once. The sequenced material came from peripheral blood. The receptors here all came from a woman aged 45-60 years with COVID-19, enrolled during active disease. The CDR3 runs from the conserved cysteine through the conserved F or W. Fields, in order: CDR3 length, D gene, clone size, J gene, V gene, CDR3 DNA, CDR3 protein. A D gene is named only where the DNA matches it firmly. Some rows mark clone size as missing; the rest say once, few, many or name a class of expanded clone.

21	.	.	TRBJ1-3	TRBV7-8	TGTGCCAGCACCCCTCGCCTAACTACCGTACAGGGAATTCCCTCCGGAAACACCATATATTTT	CASTPRLTTVQGIPSGNTIYF
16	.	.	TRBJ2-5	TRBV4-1	TGCGCCAGCAGCCAGGTCCTTTCGGGGGGCTTCCAGACCCAGTACTTC	CASSQVLSGGFQTQYF
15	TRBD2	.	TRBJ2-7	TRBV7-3	TGTGCCAGCAGCTTGACTAGCGGGGGAACCTACGAGCAGTACTTC	CASSLTSGGTYEQYF
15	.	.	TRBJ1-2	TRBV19	TGTGCCAGTAGTATGGAGGGGCTGGGCAACTATGGCTACACCTTC	CASSMEGLGNYGYTF
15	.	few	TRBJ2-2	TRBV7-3	TGTGCCAGCAGCTTCCAGGGAAGGAGCACCGGGGAGCTGTTTTTT	CASSFQGRSTGELFF
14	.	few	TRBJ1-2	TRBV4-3	TGCGCCAGCAGCCAAGAAAAACAGGGCTATGGCTACACCTTC	CASSQEKQGYGYTF
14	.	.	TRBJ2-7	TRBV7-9	TGTGCCAGCAGCCTTTCCCTGACTTCCTACGAGCAGTACTTC	CASSLSLTSYEQYF
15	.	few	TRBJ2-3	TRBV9	TGTGCCAGCAGCGTCCTAGCGTTGGGCACAGATACGCAGTATTTT	CASSVLALGTDTQYF
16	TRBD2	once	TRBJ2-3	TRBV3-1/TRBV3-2	TGTGCCAGCAGCCAGTCACTAGCGGGAAGCACAGATACGCAGTATTTT	CASSQSLAGSTDTQYF
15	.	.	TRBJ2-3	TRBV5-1	TGCGCCAGCAGCTTCGCGGGCCAGGTCGAGGATACGCAGTATTTT	CASSFAGQVEDTQYF
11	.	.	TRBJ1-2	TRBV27	TGTGCCAGCACTGGAGGTTATGGCTACACCTTC	CASTGGYGYTF
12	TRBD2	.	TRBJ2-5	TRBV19	TGTGCCAGTAGGCGGGGGCAAGAGACCCAGTACTTC	CASRRGQETQYF
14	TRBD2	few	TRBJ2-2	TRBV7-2	TGTGCCAGCAGCCGCGGGACTAGCACCGGGGAGCTGTTTTTT	CASSRGTSTGELFF
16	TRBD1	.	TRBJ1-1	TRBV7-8	TGTGCCAGCAGCGCCGGGACAGGCTCTGTGAACACTGAAGCTTTCTTT	CASSAGTGSVNTEAFF
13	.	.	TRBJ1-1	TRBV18	TGTGCCAGCTCATCTAACGGGAACACTGAAGCTTTCTTT	CASSSNGNTEAFF
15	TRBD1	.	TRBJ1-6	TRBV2	TGTGCCAGCAGCGAAGGGGGACAGGGACATTCACCCCTCCACTTT	CASSEGGQGHSPLHF
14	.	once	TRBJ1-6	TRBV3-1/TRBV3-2	TGTGCCAGCAGCCAGGGGACATTTAATTCACCCCTCCACTTT	CASSQGTFNSPLHF
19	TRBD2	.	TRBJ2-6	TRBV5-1	TGCGCCAGCAGCTTGGCCCTAGCGGGGGGACTCTCTGGGGCCAACGTCCTGACTTTC	CASSLALAGGLSGANVLTF
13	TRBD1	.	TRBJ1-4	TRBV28	TGTGCCACCCTTACAGGGGGAAATGAAAAACTGTTTTTT	CATLTGGNEKLFF
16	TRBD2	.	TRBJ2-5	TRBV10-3	TGTGCCATCAGTGGGGACGCTAGCGGGGTAGGAGAGACCCAGTACTTC	CAISGDASGVGETQYF
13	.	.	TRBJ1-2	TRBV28	TGTGCCAGCAGTTTCCCGCAGTCAGGAGGCTACACCTTC	CASSFPQSGGYTF
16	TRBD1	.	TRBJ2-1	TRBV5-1	TGCGCCAGCAGCCGTCCTGGGACAGACCTATACAATGAGCAGTTCTTC	CASSRPGTDLYNEQFF
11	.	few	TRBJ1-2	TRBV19	TGTGCCAGTAGTAACGGGGGAGGCTACACCTTC	CASSNGGGYTF
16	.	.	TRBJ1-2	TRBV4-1	TGCGCCAGCAGCCAATCTCCTGTGGGGGGGGGCTATGGCTACACCTTC	CASSQSPVGGGYGYTF
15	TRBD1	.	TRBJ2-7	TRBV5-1	TGCGCCAGCAAGATAGGACAGGGAGAATACTACGAGCAGTACTTC	CASKIGQGEYYEQYF
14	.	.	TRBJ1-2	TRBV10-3	TGTGCCATCAGTGACCGGGGACACCTCTATGGCTACACCTTC	CAISDRGHLYGYTF
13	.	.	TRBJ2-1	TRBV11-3	TGTGCCAGCAGCTTGGGCGATTCCAATGAGCAGTTCTTC	CASSLGDSNEQFF
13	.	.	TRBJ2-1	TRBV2	TGTGCCAGCAGTGAACAGGGAGGCAATGAGCAGTTCTTC	CASSEQGGNEQFF
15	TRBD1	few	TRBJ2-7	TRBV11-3	TGTGCCAGCAGCACCCGGGACAGGGAAGGGGGCGAGCAGTACTTC	CASSTRDREGGEQYF
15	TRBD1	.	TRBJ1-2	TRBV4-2	TGTGCCAGCAGCCAAGACATAGGGGGCTCCTATGGCTACACCTTC	CASSQDIGGSYGYTF
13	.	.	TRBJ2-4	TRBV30	TGTGCCTGGGCAGCGGGGCAGGGGAACATTCAGTACTTC	CAWAAGQGNIQYF
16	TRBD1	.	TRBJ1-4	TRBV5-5	TGTGCCAGCAGCGACCGAGGGGGCGCGGGGAATGAAAAACTGTTTTTT	CASSDRGGAGNEKLFF
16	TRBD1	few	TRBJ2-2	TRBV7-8	TGTGCCAGCAGCTTACTTGGGACAGGGCTAGGCGGGGAGCTGTTTTTT	CASSLLGTGLGGELFF
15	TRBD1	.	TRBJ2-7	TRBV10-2	TGCGCCAGCAACCCAACCGGGACAGTAGCCTACGAGCAGTACTTC	CASNPTGTVAYEQYF
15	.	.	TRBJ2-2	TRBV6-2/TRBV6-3	TGTGCCAGCAGTTACTTGGGGGGGAACACCGGGGAGCTGTTTTTT	CASSYLGGNTGELFF
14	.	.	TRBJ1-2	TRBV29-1	TGCAGCGTTGAAGTTTGGGACATAAATGGTGGCTACACCTTC	CSVEVWDINGGYTF
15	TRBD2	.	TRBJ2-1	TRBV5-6	TGTGCCAGCAGCTTTGGGACTAGCGTGTACAATGAGCAGTTCTTC	CASSFGTSVYNEQFF
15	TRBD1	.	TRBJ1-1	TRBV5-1	TGCGCCAGCAGCCCGCGACAGGGCGTGAACACTGAAGCTTTCTTT	CASSPRQGVNTEAFF
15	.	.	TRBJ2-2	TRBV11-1	TGTGCCAGCAGTTCGTCTCCAGGGATTGACAGGGAGCTGTTTTTT	CASSSSPGIDRELFF
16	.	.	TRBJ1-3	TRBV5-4	TGTGCCAGCAGCTTGGAAGGGACATCCTCTGGAAACACCATATATTTT	CASSLEGTSSGNTIYF